This TCR beta chain was recorded in a study of T cell changes during pregnancy in multiple sclerosis (dated by TCRdb to about 2019). About the study as a whole: The study looked at changes in the T cell repertoire across pregnancy in women with multiple sclerosis.

Turning to this clone: Which antigen it targets is not known. No quality values exist for individual bases; no much larger clone is one base distant.

The library relied on the immunoSEQ multiplex PCR assay. TCRdb stores this immuneACCESS table with in-frame sequences only. Part of the clones is absent; in the studies checked, under half of the shortfall reflects unresolved V genes, and no reason is known for the rest. The sample table lists 55,000 to 70,000 clones, approximately 90% of them with a count of one. The top ten constitute around 1.3% of the sample. The input for sequencing was peripheral blood, taken in the second trimester of pregnancy. The source of this sequence is a female donor in good health, enrolled as a control in a pregnancy study.

The CDR3 reads CASSQEVYRPRETQYF. The nucleotides are TGTGCCAGCAGCCAAGAAGTGTACAGACCCCGGGAGACCCAGTACTTC. Recombination joined TRBV14 with TRBJ2-5; the D gene cannot be named for sure. V is clipped by 0 bases and J by 5 bases, and the sequence between their germline boundaries is 16 bases long. The CDR3 numbers 16 residues from cysteine through phenylalanine. The entry retains the CDR3 DNA only, 48 bases that are in frame from base 1. CDR1 is given as SGHDN and CDR2 as FVKESK, both from the germline V gene.